What follows are 9 T cell receptor beta chains derived from one specimen sequenced in a study of shared clonotypes between healthy human individuals. TCRdb's copy holds only in-frame clones and misses some; the assay was immunoSEQ multiplex PCR. The sample contains approximately 1.1 million clones, more than 75% of which appear only once. The sample was memory CD4+ T cells from PBMCs. The subset is: CD45RA-negative fraction. These receptors came from a man younger than 35 in good health. Some clones in this sample may be carry-over from other donors' samples.

CDR3: CASSYTGTDYEQYF. The DNA for the CDR3 is TGTGCCAGCAGTTATACCGGGACAGATTACGAGCAGTACTTC. The chain links TRBV6-5 to TRBJ2-7, with 7 bases aligning to TRBD1. CDR3 length equals 14 residues. Germline V CDR1 and CDR2: MNHEY, SVGAGI. V lost 3 bases and J lost 4; bases outside the gene matches: 6.

CDR3 DNA: TGTGCCAGCAGCCCAGGGGGCACCTATGGCTACACCTTC. Its translation is CASSPGGTYGYTF. This chain joins TRBV6-5 and TRBJ1-2, with 8 bases lining up with TRBD1. With 6 bases clipped from V and 4 bases from J, the junction kept 4 bases outside the gene matches. CDR3 size: 13 residues. Germline CDR1 MNHEY, CDR2 SVGAGI.

This chain uses TRBV6-9 with TRBJ1-3; D perhaps matches TRBD1 (5 bases). The CDR3 length is 16 residues. V was pared by 5 bases and J by 3 bases, with 17 bases between. CDR1 is MNHGY, CDR2 SVAAGI, per germline. The CDR3 DNA follows: TGTGCCAGCAGTCCCGATGGGGCCTCTGTTGGAAACACCATATATTTT. Translation gives CASSPDGASVGNTIYF.

The CDR3 spells CASSRQGGDEQYF. As DNA, the CDR3 is TGTGCCAGTAGTCGCCAGGGGGGAGACGAGCAGTACTTC. V gene TRBV19 combines with J gene TRBJ2-7, with a tentative D call TRBD1 (7 bases). Germline V gene sequence: CDR1 LNHDA, CDR2 SQIVND (reference sequence). CDR3 length: 13 residues. Trimming took 5 bases from V and 5 from J, leaving 13 bases between them.

The chain has TRBV27 and TRBJ1-2, with D uncertain. Germline CDR1 MNHEY, CDR2 SMNVEV (reference sequence). V lost 10 bases and J 1 base, leaving 7 bases between the germline ends. This CDR3 is 11 amino acids long. The CDR3 spells CATGVNYGYTF. The CDR3 DNA reads TGTGCCACCGGGGTTAACTATGGCTACACCTTC.

The rearrangement joins TRBV9 to TRBJ2-7; D not resolved. Between the trimmed V and J ends, which lost 4 bases and 4 bases, there was a span of 18 bases. The germline V gene encodes CDR1 SGDLS and CDR2 YYNGEE. This CDR3 is 15 amino acids long. The CDR3 spells CASSIDHTRWYEQYF. CDR3 nucleotide sequence: TGTGCCAGCAGCATCGACCACACGAGGTGGTACGAGCAGTACTTC. Drawing the rest from reference TRBV9 and TRBJ2-7, the complete variable domain is DSGVTQTPKHLITATGQRVTLRCSPRSGDLSVYWYQQSLDQGLQFLIQYYNGEERAKGNILERFSAQQFPDLHSELNLSSLELGDSALYFCASSIDHTRWYEQYFGPGTRLTVT.

CDR3 protein: CAWKAGYPTDTQYF. For the CDR3, the DNA is TGTGCCTGGAAGGCGGGTTACCCAACAGATACGCAGTATTTT. The chain links TRBV30 to TRBJ2-3; maybe TRBD2 (5 bases). The CDR3 spans 14 residues. Germline CDR1 is GTSNPN and CDR2 is SVGIG (reference sequence). With 4 bases removed from V and 3 bases from J, the gap between germline ends came to 14 bases.

The V gene is TRBV6-1, the J gene TRBJ1-5; D is ambiguous. Germline lookup yields CDR1 MNHNS and CDR2 SASEGT. This CDR3 is built from 14 residues. Trimming took off 7 bases at V and 4 bases at J, with 14 bases between the two ends. Here the CDR3 reads CASNLGRENQPQHF. CDR3 DNA: TGTGCCAGCAACCTCGGGAGGGAGAATCAGCCCCAGCATTTT.

The gene calls are TRBV5-4 and TRBJ1-4; weak D call: TRBD1 (5 bases). In germline, CDR1 is SGHNT, CDR2 YYREEE (reference sequence). CDR3 length equals 14 residues. The V gene lost 4 bases and the J gene lost 8 bases, with 15 bases spanning the gap. CDR3 nucleotides: TGTGCCAGCAGCCCCGGAGGGGTTGGGGAAAAACTGTTTTTT. It specifies CASSPGGVGEKLFF.